A selection of T cell receptor beta chains follows, all from one sample in a study of tumor-infiltrating lymphocytes in primary liver carcinoma. Via MiXCR, TCRdb re-called the multiplex PCR reads, giving one row per CDR3 protein. The repertoire holds approximately 47,000 distinct CDR3 sequences, over 65% seen once, with about a quarter in the top ten. Input material: liver tumor tissue from sampling region 3. Receptors originate from a man aged 35 to 55 with primary liver carcinoma and hepatitis B virus infection. CDR3s include the opening cysteine and the closing phenylalanine or tryptophan. A D gene is named only where the DNA matches it firmly. Size is stated for part of the rows, as once, few or many counts, or as a class when the clone is expanded.

CASSLGPGTGLGAYEQYF TGTGCCAGCAGTTTGGGTCCAGGGACAGGGCTAGGGGCCTACGAGCAGTACTTC TRBV28 TRBD1 TRBJ2-7 medium-sized
CASSLWTGMKAGANVLAF TGTGCCAGCAGTCTTTGGACAGGGATGAAGGCTGGGGCCAACGTCCTGGCCTTC TRBV6-5 TRBD1 TRBJ2-6 -
CAISESSSGRGWHETRYF TGTGCCATCAGTGAGTCCTCTAGCGGGAGGGGATGGCACGAGACCCGGTACTTC TRBV10-3 TRBD2 TRBJ2-5 -
CSATSGSYEQYF TGTAGTGCTACTAGCGGCTCCTACGAGCAGTACTTC TRBV20-1 TRBD2 TRBJ2-7 -
CAWSVRGRNAGQPQHF TGTGCCTGGAGTGTTCGGGGGAGGAATGCTGGACAGCCCCAGCATTTT TRBV30 - TRBJ1-5 many
CASSADGLNSPLHF TGTGCCAGCAGCGCGGACGGTTTGAACTCACCCCTCCACTTT TRBV6-5 - TRBJ1-6 -
CASSLDIELAMGEQFF TGTGCCAGCAGCTTGGATATCGAACTGGCCATGGGTGAACAGTTCTTC TRBV11-2 - TRBJ2-1 -
CASSHRVEYNYQPQHF TGTGCCAGCAGTCACCGAGTAGAGTATAACTATCAGCCCCAGCATTTT TRBV6-6 - TRBJ1-5 -
CASRGLAGEYNEQFF TGTGCCAGTAGGGGACTAGCGGGGGAGTACAATGAGCAGTTCTTC TRBV6-5 TRBD2 TRBJ2-1 -
CASDLTSGQAYEQYF TGCGCCAGCGACTTGACTAGCGGGCAGGCCTACGAGCAGTACTTC TRBV5-1 TRBD2 TRBJ2-7 -
CASSPSRANSYEQYF TGTGCCAGCAGCCCGTCCAGGGCCAACTCCTACGAGCAGTACTTC TRBV11-2 - TRBJ2-7 -
CSVNQDRLGTQYF TGCAGCGTTAATCAGGACAGGCTCGGTACGCAGTATTTT TRBV29-1 TRBD1 TRBJ2-3 -
CASSPPEGAKTQYF TGTGCCAGCTCACCACCGGAGGGGGCGAAGACCCAGTACTTC TRBV18 - TRBJ2-5 -
CVSSPPGGRGYNEQFF TGTGTCAGCAGCCCGCCCGGGGGCAGGGGGTACAATGAGCAGTTCTTC TRBV7-8 - TRBJ2-1 -
CTSSPQNTGELFF TGTACCAGCTCACCACAGAACACCGGGGAGCTGTTTTTT TRBV18 - TRBJ2-2 -
CANSNNWRKTGYTF TGCGCCAACAGTAATAACTGGAGGAAAACTGGCTACACCTTC TRBV10-1 - TRBJ1-2 -
CPSTRGGTGRAADEQFF TGTCCCAGTACCCGTGGGGGCACCGGCCGCGCAGCCGATGAACAGTTCTTC TRBV5-4 - TRBJ2-1 -
CSILAGGVLGSSYERYF TGCAGCATTTTAGCGGGAGGAGTGTTGGGTAGCTCCTACGAGCGGTACTTC TRBV29-1 TRBD2 TRBJ2-7 -
CASTPRRCWSSGASGANVLTF TGTGCCAGCACTCCCAGGAGATGTTGGTCTAGCGGCGCCTCTGGGGCAAACGTCCTGACTTTC TRBV6-2/TRBV6-3 TRBD2 TRBJ2-6 -
CAVSHDRKGSPLHF TGTGCCGTCAGCCACGACAGGAAAGGATCACCCCTCCACTTT TRBV10-3 - TRBJ1-6 -
CTIRTSGTQETQYF TGTACCATCAGGACTAGTGGTACCCAAGAGACCCAGTACTTC TRBV10-3 TRBD2 TRBJ2-5 -
CASGPQRGQPYEQYF TGTGCCAGCGGCCCACAAAGGGGGCAACCTTACGAGCAATACTTC TRBV28 TRBD1 TRBJ2-7 -
CASDLPQGEQFF TGTGCTAGTGATTTGCCTCAGGGTGAGCAGTTCTTC TRBV12-5 - TRBJ2-1 -
CASRDSCRKTGYTF TGCGCCAGCAGAGATAGCTGTAGGAAAACTGGCTACACCTTC TRBV10-1 - TRBJ1-2 -
CASSKTRADTQHF TGTGCCAGTAGTAAGACTAGGGCAGATACGCAGCATTTT TRBV6-5 - TRBJ1-5 -
CASSQDWGSNQPQHF TGTGCCAGCAGCCAAGATTGGGGGAGCAATCAGCCCCAGCATTTT TRBV4-2 - TRBJ1-5 many
CSVLMTGRYLGNIEYF TGCAGCGTCCTAATGACAGGGAGATACTTAGGAAACATTGAGTACTTC TRBV29-1 TRBD1 TRBJ2-4 once
CASRPGYRSGADVLTF TGTGCCAGCAGGCCAGGGTACAGATCCGGGGCCGACGTCCTGACATTC TRBV6-5 - TRBJ2-6 -